This TCR beta chain was captured by sequencing in a study of T-cell memory formation after mild COVID-19. Overall study findings and caveats: Contracting clones, day 15 to 85, had balanced CD4/CD8, and later expanders favored CD4+. Whether second-wave clones peaking at day 37 were SARS-CoV-2 specific went unconfirmed.

The CDR3 has 14 amino acids. V lost 6 bases, J lost 6 bases, and 4 bases stayed unmatched. Per the germline V gene, CDR1 is SGHTA and CDR2 is FQGNSA. Using its own MiXCR run on the 5' RACE reads, TCRdb lists one record per CDR3 protein. Of tens of thousands of distinct CDR3 sequences detected, 5.5% to 7.5% appear once; the ten largest clones hold approximately 1.4%. Concerning this clonotype itself: Its antigen is unknown.

This chain joins TRBV7-2 and TRBJ2-1; the match to TRBD2 covers 11 bases. The sequence was collected from a man aged 18 to 29 who had mild COVID-19 (a few samples of this study predate the infection). Cell type and time point are not known. The sequenced sample was PBMCs or a T cell subset sorted from them (not recorded which). CDR3 residues: CASSLAGGLNEQFF. The CDR3 nucleotides read TGTGCCAGCAGTCTAGCGGGGGGACTCAATGAGCAGTTCTTC.